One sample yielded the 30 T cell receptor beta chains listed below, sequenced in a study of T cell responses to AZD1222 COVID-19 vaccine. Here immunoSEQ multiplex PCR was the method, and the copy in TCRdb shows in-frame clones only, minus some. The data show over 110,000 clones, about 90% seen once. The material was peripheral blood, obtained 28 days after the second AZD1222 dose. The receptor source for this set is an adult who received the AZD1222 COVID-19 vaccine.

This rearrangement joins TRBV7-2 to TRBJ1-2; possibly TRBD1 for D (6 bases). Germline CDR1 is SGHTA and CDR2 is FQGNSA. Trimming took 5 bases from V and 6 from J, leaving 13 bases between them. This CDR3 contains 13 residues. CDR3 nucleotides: TGTGCCAGCAGCCACACAGGGAACCATGGCTACACCTTC. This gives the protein CASSHTGNHGYTF. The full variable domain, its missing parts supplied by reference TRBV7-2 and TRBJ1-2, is GAGVSQSPSNKVTEKGKDVELRCDPISGHTALYWYRQSLGQGLEFLIYFQGNSAPDKSGLPSDRFSAERTGGSVSTLTIQRTQQEDSAVYLCASSHTGNHGYTFGSGTRLTVV.

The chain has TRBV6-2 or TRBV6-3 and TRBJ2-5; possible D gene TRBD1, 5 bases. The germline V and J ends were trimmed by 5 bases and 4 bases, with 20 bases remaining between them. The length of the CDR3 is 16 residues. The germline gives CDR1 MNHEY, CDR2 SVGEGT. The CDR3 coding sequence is TGTGCCAGCAGTCCCTCCGGGTTACTAAGGGGAGAGACCCAGTACTTC. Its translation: CASSPSGLLRGETQYF.

The CDR3 loop reads CSVEDPGDEQFF. CDR3 coding DNA: TGCAGCGTTGAAGATCCGGGAGATGAGCAGTTCTTC. The gene calls are TRBV29-1 and TRBJ2-1, with a possible D match to TRBD2 (6 bases). The CDR3 extends over 12 amino acids. Trimming cost V 0 bases and J 8 bases, with 8 bases left between them. Germline values: CDR1 SQVTM, CDR2 ANQGSEA.

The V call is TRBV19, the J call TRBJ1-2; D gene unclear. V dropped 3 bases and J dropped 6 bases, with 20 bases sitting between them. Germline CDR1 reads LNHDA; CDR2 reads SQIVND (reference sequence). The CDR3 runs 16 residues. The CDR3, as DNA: TGTGCCAGTAGTATTACTTTAATAGAGTTCCGCCATGGCTACACCTTC. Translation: CASSITLIEFRHGYTF.

This chain's CDR3 is CAIRTRDRIYNEQFF. In DNA, the CDR3 is TGTGCCATCCGAACCCGGGACAGAATCTACAATGAGCAGTTCTTC. V usage is TRBV7-2 and J usage is TRBJ2-1; TRBD1 matches at 7 bases. V gave up 10 bases and J gave up 3 bases; unmatched junction bases: 12. The germline V gene encodes CDR1 SGHTA and CDR2 FQGNSA. This CDR3 region has 15 residues.

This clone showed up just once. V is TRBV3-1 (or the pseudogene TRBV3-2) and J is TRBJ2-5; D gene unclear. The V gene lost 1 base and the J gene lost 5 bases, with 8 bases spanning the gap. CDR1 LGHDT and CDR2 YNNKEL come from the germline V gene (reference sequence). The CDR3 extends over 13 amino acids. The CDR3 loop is CASSQGFGETQYF. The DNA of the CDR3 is TGTGCCAGCAGCCAAGGGTTCGGGGAGACCCAGTACTTC.

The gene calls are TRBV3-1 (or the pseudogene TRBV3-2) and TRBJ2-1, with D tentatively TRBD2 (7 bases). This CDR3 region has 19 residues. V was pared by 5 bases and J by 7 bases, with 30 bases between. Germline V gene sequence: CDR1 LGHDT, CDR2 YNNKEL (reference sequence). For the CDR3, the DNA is TGTGCCAGCAGCTCCCCGGGACTACGAGGGGGTACATTGAGGAATGAGCAGTTCTTC. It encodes CASSSPGLRGGTLRNEQFF.

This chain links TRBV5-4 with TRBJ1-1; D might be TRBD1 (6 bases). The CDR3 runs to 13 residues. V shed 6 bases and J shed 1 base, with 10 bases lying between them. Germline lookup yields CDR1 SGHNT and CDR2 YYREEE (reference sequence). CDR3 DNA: TGTGCCAGCAAAGGGGGACAGAACACTGAAGCTTTCTTT. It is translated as CASKGGQNTEAFF.

CDR3 protein: CASSPSGQAYEQYF. CDR3 sequence (DNA): TGTGCCAGTAGTCCCTCCGGACAGGCCTACGAGCAGTACTTC. This chain joins TRBV19 and TRBJ2-7; 7 nucleotides line up with TRBD1. The V segment lost 5 bases and the J segment 2 bases; nucleotides outside the gene matches: 6. This CDR3 comprises 14 residues. CDR1 is LNHDA, CDR2 SQIVND, per germline (reference sequence).

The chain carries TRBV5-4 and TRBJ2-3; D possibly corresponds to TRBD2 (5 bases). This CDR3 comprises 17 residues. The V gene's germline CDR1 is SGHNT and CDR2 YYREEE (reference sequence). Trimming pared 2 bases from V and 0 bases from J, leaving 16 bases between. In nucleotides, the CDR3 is TGTGCCAGCAGCTTCCTCAGTAGCGTAACTAGCACAGATACGCAGTATTTT. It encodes CASSFLSSVTSTDTQYF.

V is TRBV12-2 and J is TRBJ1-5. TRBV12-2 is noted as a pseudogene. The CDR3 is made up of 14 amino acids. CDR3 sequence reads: CASRLARGYQPQHF. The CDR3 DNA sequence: TGTGCAAGTCGCTTAGCGCGGGGATACCAGCCCCAGCATTTT.

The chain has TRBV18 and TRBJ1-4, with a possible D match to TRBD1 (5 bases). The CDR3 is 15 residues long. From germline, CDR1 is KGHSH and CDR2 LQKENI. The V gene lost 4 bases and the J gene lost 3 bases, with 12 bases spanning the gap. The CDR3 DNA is TGTGCCAGCTCACTAAACGCGGGGGCTAATGAAAAACTGTTTTTT. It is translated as CASSLNAGANEKLFF.

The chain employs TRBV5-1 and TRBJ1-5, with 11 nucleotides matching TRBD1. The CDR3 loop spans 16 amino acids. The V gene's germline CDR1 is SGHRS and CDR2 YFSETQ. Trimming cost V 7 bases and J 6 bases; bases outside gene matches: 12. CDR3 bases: TGCGCCAGCGCCCCGGGACAGGGGGGGATTAGTCAGCCCCAGCATTTT. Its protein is CASAPGQGGISQPQHF.

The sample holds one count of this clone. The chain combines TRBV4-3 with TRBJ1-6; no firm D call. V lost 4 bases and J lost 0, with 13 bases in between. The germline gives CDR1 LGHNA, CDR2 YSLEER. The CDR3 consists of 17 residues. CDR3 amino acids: CASSLGPGSSYNSPLHF. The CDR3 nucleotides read TGCGCCAGCAGCCTCGGACCGGGAAGCTCCTATAATTCACCCCTCCACTTT.

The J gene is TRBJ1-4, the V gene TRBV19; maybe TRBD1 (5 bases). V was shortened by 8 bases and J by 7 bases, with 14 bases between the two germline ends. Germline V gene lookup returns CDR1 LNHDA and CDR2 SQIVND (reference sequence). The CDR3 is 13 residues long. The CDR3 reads CASFGRAGEKLFF. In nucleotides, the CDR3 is TGTGCCAGTTTCGGCAGGGCGGGTGAAAAACTGTTTTTT. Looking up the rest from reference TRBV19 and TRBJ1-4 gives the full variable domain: DGGITQSPKYLFRKEGQNVTLSCEQNLNHDAMYWYRQDPGQGLRLIYYSQIVNDFQKGDIAEGYSVSREKKESFPLTVTSAQKNPTAFYLCASFGRAGEKLFFGSGTQLSVL.

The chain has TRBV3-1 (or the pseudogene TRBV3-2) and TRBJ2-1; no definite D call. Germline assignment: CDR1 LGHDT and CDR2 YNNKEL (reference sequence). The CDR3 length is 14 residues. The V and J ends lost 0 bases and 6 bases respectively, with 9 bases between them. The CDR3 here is CASSQEAASNEQFF. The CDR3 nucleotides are TGTGCCAGCAGCCAAGAGGCGGCAAGCAATGAGCAGTTCTTC.

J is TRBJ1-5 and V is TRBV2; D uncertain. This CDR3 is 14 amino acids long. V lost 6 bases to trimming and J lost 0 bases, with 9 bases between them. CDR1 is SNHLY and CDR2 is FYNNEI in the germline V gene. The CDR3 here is CASRTYDSNQPQHF. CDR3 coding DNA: TGTGCCAGCAGGACATATGATAGCAATCAGCCCCAGCATTTT.

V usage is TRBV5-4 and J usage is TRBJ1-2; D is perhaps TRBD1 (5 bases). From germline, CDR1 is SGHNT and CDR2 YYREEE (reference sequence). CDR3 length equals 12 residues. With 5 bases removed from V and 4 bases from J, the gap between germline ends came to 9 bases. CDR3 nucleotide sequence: TGTGCCAGCAGTTCAGACAGCTATGGCTACACCTTC. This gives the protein CASSSDSYGYTF.

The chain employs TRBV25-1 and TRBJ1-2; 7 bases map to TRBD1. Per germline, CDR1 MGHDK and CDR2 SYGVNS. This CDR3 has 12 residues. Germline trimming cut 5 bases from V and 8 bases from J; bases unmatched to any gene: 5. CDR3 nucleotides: TGTGCCAGCAGTACGGGACAGCGGGGCTACACCTTC. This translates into CASSTGQRGYTF.

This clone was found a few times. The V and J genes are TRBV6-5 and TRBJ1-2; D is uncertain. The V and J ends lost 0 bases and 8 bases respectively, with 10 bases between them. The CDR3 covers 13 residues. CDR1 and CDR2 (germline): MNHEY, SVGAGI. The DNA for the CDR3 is TGTGCCAGCAGTTACTCCGGGTCTTGGGGCTACACCTTC. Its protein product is CASSYSGSWGYTF.

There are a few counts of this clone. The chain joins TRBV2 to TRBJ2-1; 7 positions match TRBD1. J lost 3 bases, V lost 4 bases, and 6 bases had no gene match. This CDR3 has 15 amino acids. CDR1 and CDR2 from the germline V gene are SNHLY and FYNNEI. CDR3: CASSVEGANYNEQFF. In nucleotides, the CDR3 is TGTGCCAGCAGTGTTGAGGGGGCCAACTACAATGAGCAGTTCTTC.

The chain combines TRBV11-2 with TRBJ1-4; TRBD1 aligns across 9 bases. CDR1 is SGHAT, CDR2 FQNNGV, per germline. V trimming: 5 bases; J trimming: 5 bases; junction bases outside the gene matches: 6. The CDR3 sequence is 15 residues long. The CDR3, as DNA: TGTGCCAGCAGCGTCACCGGGACAGGGAATGAAAAACTGTTTTTT. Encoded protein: CASSVTGTGNEKLFF. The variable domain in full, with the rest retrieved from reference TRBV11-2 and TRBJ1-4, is EAGVAQSPRYKIIEKRQSVAFWCNPISGHATLYWYQQILGQGPKLLIQFQNNGVVDDSQLPKDRFSAERLKGVDSTLKIQPAKLEDSAVYLCASSVTGTGNEKLFFGSGTQLSVL.

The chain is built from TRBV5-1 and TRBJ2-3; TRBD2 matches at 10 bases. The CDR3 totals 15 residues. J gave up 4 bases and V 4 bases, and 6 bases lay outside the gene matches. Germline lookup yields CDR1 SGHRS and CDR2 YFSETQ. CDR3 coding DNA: TGCGCCAGCAGCGAGAGAGCGGGAGGGCCAGATACGCAGTATTTT. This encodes CASSERAGGPDTQYF.

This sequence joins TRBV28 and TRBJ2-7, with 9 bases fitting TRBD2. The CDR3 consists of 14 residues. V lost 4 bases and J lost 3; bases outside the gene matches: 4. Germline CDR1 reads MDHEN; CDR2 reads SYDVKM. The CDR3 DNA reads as TGTGCCAGCAGTTCCGGGACTAGCCTCTACGAGCAGTACGTC. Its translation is CASSSGTSLYEQYV.

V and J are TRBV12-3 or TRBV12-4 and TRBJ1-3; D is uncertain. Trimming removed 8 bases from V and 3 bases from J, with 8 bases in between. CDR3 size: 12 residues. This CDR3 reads CASCPVGNTIYF. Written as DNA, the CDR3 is TGTGCCAGCTGCCCGGTTGGAAACACCATATATTTT.

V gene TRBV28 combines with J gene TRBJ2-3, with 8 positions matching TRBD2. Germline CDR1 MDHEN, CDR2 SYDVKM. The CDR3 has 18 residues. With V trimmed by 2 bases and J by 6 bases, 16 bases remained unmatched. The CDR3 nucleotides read TGTGCCAGCAGTTTAATTCCCGCGGCCGGGAGGGCAGGGGATACGCAGTATTTT. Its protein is CASSLIPAAGRAGDTQYF.

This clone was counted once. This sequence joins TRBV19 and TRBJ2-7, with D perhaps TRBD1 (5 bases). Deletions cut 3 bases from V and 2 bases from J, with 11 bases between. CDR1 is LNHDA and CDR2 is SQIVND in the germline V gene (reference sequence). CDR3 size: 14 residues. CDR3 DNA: TGTGCCAGTAGTATTTACAGGTTTACCTACGAGCAGTACGTC. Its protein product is CASSIYRFTYEQYV.

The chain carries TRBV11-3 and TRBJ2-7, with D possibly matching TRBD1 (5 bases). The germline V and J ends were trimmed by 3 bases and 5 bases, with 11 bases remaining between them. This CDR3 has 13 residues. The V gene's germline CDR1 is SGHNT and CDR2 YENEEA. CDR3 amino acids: CASSFDGADEQYF. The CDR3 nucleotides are TGTGCCAGCAGCTTTGATGGGGCGGACGAGCAGTACTTC.

The CDR3 DNA reads as TGTGCCAGCAGCCTCAGGGAGGGCGGTGGGGCCAACGTCCTGACTTTC. It codes for CASSLREGGGANVLTF. The chain combines TRBV11-2 with TRBJ2-6; 7 nucleotides line up with TRBD2. Germline loops: CDR1 SGHAT, CDR2 FQNNGV. V gave up 5 bases and J gave up 3 bases; unmatched junction bases: 7. There are 16 residues in the CDR3.

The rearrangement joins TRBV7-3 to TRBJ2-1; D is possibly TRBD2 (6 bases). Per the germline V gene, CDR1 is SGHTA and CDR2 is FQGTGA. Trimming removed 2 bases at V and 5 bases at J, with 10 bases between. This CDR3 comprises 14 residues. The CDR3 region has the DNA TGTGCCAGCAGCTTACGATGGGGGGACAATGAGCAGTTCTTC. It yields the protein CASSLRWGDNEQFF.